This T cell receptor beta chain was captured by sequencing in a study of OX40 agonist ivuxolimab in advanced cancers. Overall study context: Cohort: 82.7% men, mean age 60, aged about 23 to 80. It was permissible to have had prior anti-PD-1, anti-PD-L1 or anti-CTLA-4 therapy, and about 40% had some.

The repertoire was sequenced with immunoSEQ multiplex PCR; TCRdb's copy has only in-frame clones and lacks some. The table lists about 60,000 clones, about nine tenths of them singletons. Trimming shortened V by 0 bases and J by 9 bases, and 6 bases separated the two germline ends. Germline values: CDR1 WSHSY, CDR2 SAAADI. The CDR3 is 11 amino acids. The study's findings and limits: The expanded peripheral T cells' antigen specificity was not determined.

Remarks on this clone: Its antigen remains unidentified.

V usage is TRBV10-2 and J usage is TRBJ2-7; D ambiguous. Sequences were derived from CD4+ or CD8+ T cells sorted from blood, sampled in a trial of the OX40 agonist ivuxolimab. This clonotype originated in an adult with an advanced solid tumor such as melanoma, head and neck, liver or kidney cancer. The CDR3 reads CASSESYGQYF. The CDR3 DNA sequence: TGCGCCAGCAGTGAGTCCTATGGGCAGTACTTC.